This TCR beta chain was observed in a study of blood T cell repertoires in COVID-19. Overall study context: Researchers got acute and convalescent COVID-19 samples from the United States, Italy and Spain.

The table came from immunoSEQ multiplex PCR; TCRdb's copy has only in-frame clones and leaves some out. The profile shows approximately 100,000 clones, approximately 80% of them singletons. This receptor was taken from a woman aged 50 to 60 with acute or convalescent COVID-19. The sequencing input was peripheral blood.

This CDR3 is CASSLQGPGTDTQYF. CDR3 sequence (DNA): TGTGCCAGCAGCTTACAGGGGCCGGGCACAGATACGCAGTATTTT. The V gene is TRBV7-2, the J gene TRBJ2-3; possible D gene TRBD1, 6 bases. CDR1 and CDR2 from the germline V gene are SGHTA and FQGNSA. The ends were cut back, 2 bases at V and 1 base at J, with 10 bases in the middle. This CDR3 region has 15 residues.